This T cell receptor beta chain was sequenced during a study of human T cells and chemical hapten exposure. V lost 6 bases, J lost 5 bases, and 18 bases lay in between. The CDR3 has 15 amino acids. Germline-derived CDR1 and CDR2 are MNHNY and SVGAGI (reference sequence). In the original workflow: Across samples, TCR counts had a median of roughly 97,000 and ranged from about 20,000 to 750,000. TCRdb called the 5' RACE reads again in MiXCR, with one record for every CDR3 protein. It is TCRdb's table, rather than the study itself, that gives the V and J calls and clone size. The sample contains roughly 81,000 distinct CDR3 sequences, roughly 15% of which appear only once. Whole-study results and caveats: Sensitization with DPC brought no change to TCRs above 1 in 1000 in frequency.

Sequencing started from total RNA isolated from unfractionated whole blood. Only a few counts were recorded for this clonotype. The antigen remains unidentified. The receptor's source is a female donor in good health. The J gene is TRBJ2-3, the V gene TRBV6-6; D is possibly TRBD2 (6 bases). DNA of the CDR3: TGTGCCAGCAGCGGGGGACTCCCGGGTCAAGATACGCAGTATTTT. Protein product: CASSGGLPGQDTQYF.